This TCR beta chain was profiled in a study of blood T cell repertoires in COVID-19. Across the study: Whether acute or convalescent, the COVID-19 samples came from the United States, Italy and Spain. In each case, the material was cDNA or gDNA derived from T cells, B-cell-depleted T cells, or PBMCs.

Authors' analysis steps: Amplified reference gene primers provided the basis for estimating nucleated cell counts. Clones were read by immunoSEQ multiplex PCR, and TCRdb kept only the in-frame ones, dropping some. V, J and clone size are those of that table, while D and trimming were read from the DNA. The sample has over 150,000 clones; more than 85% are singletons. The CDR3 loop spans 15 amino acids. V shed 5 bases, J shed 7 bases, and the junction held 9 bases outside the gene matches. CDR1 is SEHNR, CDR2 FQNEAQ, per germline (reference sequence). The receptor's source is a man aged 30-40 years with acute or convalescent COVID-19. Sequenced material: peripheral blood. V is TRBV7-9 and J is TRBJ1-4, with 8 positions matching TRBD1. CDR3 bases: TGTGCCAGCAGCCAGAGACAGGGGACGTCTGAAAAACTGTTTTTT. Protein product: CASSQRQGTSEKLFF.